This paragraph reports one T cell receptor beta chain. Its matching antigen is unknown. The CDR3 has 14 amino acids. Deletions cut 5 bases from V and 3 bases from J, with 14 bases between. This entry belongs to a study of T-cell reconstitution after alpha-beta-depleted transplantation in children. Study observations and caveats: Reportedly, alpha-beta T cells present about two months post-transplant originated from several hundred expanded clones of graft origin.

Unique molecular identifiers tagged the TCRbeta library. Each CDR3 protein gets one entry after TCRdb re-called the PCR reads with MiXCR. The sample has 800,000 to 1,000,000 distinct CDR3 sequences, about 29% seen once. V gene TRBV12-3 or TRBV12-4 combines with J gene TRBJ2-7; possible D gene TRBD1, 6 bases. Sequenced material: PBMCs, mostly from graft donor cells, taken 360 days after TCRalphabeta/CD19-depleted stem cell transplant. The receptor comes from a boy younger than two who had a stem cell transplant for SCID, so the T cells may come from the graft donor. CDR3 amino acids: CASSAARGVYEQYF. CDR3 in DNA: TGTGCCAGCAGTGCCGCCAGGGGAGTCTACGAGCAGTACTTC.